The T cell receptor (beta chain) under discussion was sequenced for a study of blood T cell repertoires in COVID-19. The V end lost 0 bases, the J end lost 1 base, and 7 bases lay between the germline ends. This CDR3 is 14 amino acids long. Germline loops: CDR1 SGHRS, CDR2 YFSETQ. How the authors handled the data: Counts of nucleated cells, estimated from reference gene primer amplification, were obtained. The protocol was immunoSEQ multiplex PCR, while the TCRdb copy is restricted to in-frame clones and leaves out a portion. That table supplies the V and J calls and clone size; D and trimming were determined from the DNA. The sample includes some 95,000 clones, about 80% seen only once; the top ten take around 24%. This clone was seen a handful of times.

Input material: peripheral blood. The V and J genes are TRBV5-1 and TRBJ2-5; D gene ambiguous. This receptor was obtained from a man aged 65 to 85 with acute or convalescent COVID-19. CDR3 DNA sequence: TGCGCCAGCAGCTTGGTTCACGGCCAAGAGACCCAGTACTTC. Translation gives CASSLVHGQETQYF.